One sample yielded the 23 T cell receptor beta chains listed below, sequenced in a study of control samples from healthy donors and cancer patients. Profiling relied on immunoSEQ multiplex PCR, and the TCRdb table lists in-frame clones only, not all of them. The profile shows some 140,000 clones, about 85% of them singletons. The sequencing input was blood. The receptor source for this set is a young woman in good health.

The gene calls are TRBV28 and TRBJ1-6, with a possible D match to TRBD1 (5 bases). Germline loops: CDR1 MDHEN, CDR2 SYDVKM. Trimming removed 6 bases from V and 10 bases from J, with 13 bases in between. The CDR3 length is 13 residues. Written as DNA, the CDR3 is TGTGCCAGCAGAGGGGCAGGCGGGTCACCCCTCCACTTT. It specifies CASRGAGGSPLHF.

The chain carries TRBV30 and TRBJ1-2; D perhaps matches TRBD1 (6 bases). There are 14 residues in the CDR3. Germline assignment: CDR1 GTSNPN and CDR2 SVGIG (reference sequence). The V gene lost 1 base and the J gene lost 8 bases, with 17 bases spanning the gap. CDR3 nucleotide sequence: TGTGCCTGGAGTGCCGCATGGGGGGGCGTCGGCTACACCTTC. It specifies CAWSAAWGGVGYTF.

The gene calls are TRBV9 and TRBJ2-1; D may be TRBD2 (6 bases). CDR1 is SGDLS and CDR2 is YYNGEE in the germline V gene. The CDR3 covers 14 residues. The V gene lost 4 bases and the J gene lost 3 bases, with 11 bases spanning the gap. In DNA form, the CDR3 reads TGTGCCAGCAGCCCCGGGACTGGCTACAATGAGCAGTTCTTC. Residues: CASSPGTGYNEQFF.

This chain joins TRBV6-2 or TRBV6-3 and TRBJ2-1, with 7 bases lining up with TRBD2. This CDR3 region has 17 residues. Germline V CDR1 and CDR2: MNHEY, SVGEGT. Trimming took 2 bases from V and 5 from J; bases not matched to a gene: 12. CDR3 nucleotide sequence: TGTGCCAGCAGTTACGACCGGGACTATAAGACCCACAATGAGCAGTTCTTC. It is translated as CASSYDRDYKTHNEQFF.

This chain uses TRBV6-4 with TRBJ1-2; the D gene is possibly TRBD1 (6 bases). V was clipped by 0 bases and J by 7 bases, with 15 bases between them. The germline V gene encodes CDR1 MRHNA and CDR2 SNTAGT. This CDR3 has 15 residues. In nucleotides, the CDR3 is TGTGCCAGCAGTGACTCCTGGGGGCGCGTCGGTGGCTACACCTTC. Its protein is CASSDSWGRVGGYTF.

This clone occurred once. DNA of the CDR3: TGTGCCAGCAGTTTTTTCCTGGGGACCTTC. Its translation is CASSFFLGTF. V is TRBV28 and J is TRBJ1-2; no definite D call. V was pared by 3 bases and J by 14 bases, with 10 bases between. Germline V CDR1 and CDR2: MDHEN, SYDVKM. The CDR3 spans 10 residues.

The chain employs TRBV6-6 and TRBJ2-5; TRBD2 matches at 12 bases. The ends lost 4 bases at V and 3 bases at J; junction bases unmatched: 0. The CDR3 sequence is 14 residues long. Per germline, CDR1 MNHNY and CDR2 SVGAGI (reference sequence). CDR3 loop: CASSWTSGKETQYF. DNA for the CDR3: TGTGCCAGCAGTTGGACTAGCGGGAAAGAGACCCAGTACTTC.

The V call is TRBV2, the J call TRBJ2-5; 11 bases are a match to TRBD2. Germline V gene data show CDR1 as SNHLY and CDR2 as FYNNEI. This CDR3 is 16 amino acids long. The ends lost 6 bases at V and 5 bases at J; junction bases unmatched: 11. Here the CDR3 reads CASRWTSGSSGETQYF. As DNA, the CDR3 is TGTGCCAGCAGGTGGACTAGCGGGTCCTCAGGGGAGACCCAGTACTTC.

J is TRBJ2-1 and V is TRBV5-1; 13 bases are shared with TRBD2. J gave up 7 bases and V 1 base, and 8 bases lay outside the gene matches. This CDR3 contains 17 residues. Germline CDR1 reads SGHRS; CDR2 reads YFSETQ. The CDR3 reads CASSLSGTSGIANEQFF. Here the CDR3 DNA reads TGCGCCAGCAGCTTGTCCGGGACTAGCGGGATTGCGAATGAGCAGTTCTTC.

This sequence joins TRBV29-1 and TRBJ2-4, with 8 bases matching TRBD2. After removal of 6 bases from V and 7 bases from J, the junction contained 11 bases not matched to a gene. This CDR3 comprises 14 residues. The germline CDR1 and CDR2 sequences are SQVTM and ANQGSEA. The CDR3 DNA reads TGCAGCGTGAATAAACGGGAGGGCCGGAACATTCAGTACTTC. Its translation is CSVNKREGRNIQYF.

The rearrangement links TRBV15 to TRBJ1-2; perhaps TRBD1 as D (5 bases). V lost 0 bases and J lost 5, with 7 bases in between. The CDR3 has 13 residues. Germline-derived CDR1 and CDR2 are LNHNV and YYDKDF (reference sequence). CDR3 sequence: CATSRDREYGYTF. DNA of the CDR3: TGTGCCACCAGCAGAGACAGGGAATATGGCTACACCTTC.

This chain connects TRBV2 to TRBJ2-5, with 11 bases matching TRBD2. Per germline, CDR1 SNHLY and CDR2 FYNNEI. The CDR3 has 16 residues. V shed 10 bases, J shed 2 bases, and the junction held 12 bases outside the gene matches. The CDR3 reads CATQLLAGVGQETQYF. The CDR3 region has the DNA TGTGCCACCCAATTACTAGCGGGAGTTGGTCAAGAGACCCAGTACTTC. The whole variable domain, remainder taken from reference TRBV2 and TRBJ2-5, is EPEVTQTPSHQVTQMGQEVILRCVPISNHLYFYWYRQILGQKVEFLVSFYNNEISEKSEIFDDQFSVERPDGSNFTLKIRSTKLEDSAMYFCATQLLAGVGQETQYFGPGTRLLVL.

The chain employs TRBV11-3 and TRBJ2-5, with 9 positions matching TRBD1. The CDR3 is made up of 15 amino acids. The germline gives CDR1 SGHNT, CDR2 YENEEA. The V gene end was trimmed by 5 bases and the J gene end by 1 base; junction bases not matched to a gene: 5. The chain's CDR3 is CASSRGTGSQETQYF. The DNA of the CDR3 is TGTGCCAGCAGCCGCGGGACAGGGTCCCAAGAGACCCAGTACTTC.

The genes are TRBV2 and TRBJ1-6, with 7 positions matching TRBD1. Germline-derived CDR1 and CDR2 are SNHLY and FYNNEI. The CDR3 totals 14 residues. Losses at the gene ends were 6 bases for V and 7 bases for J; bases not matched to a gene: 6. Written as DNA, the CDR3 is TGTGCCAGCAGCCCCGGGACAGCGAATTCACCCCTCCACTTT. Amino acid sequence: CASSPGTANSPLHF.

The chain recombines TRBV6-5 with TRBJ1-2, with 11 bases identical to TRBD1. The CDR3 spans 15 residues. Germline V gene sequence: CDR1 MNHEY, CDR2 SVGAGI. The junction had 10 bases not matched to a gene; V was cut back by 6 bases and J by 7 bases. In DNA, the CDR3 is TGTGCCAGCAGAAACCCCGGGACAGGGGGTTTTGGCTACACCTTC. This sequence encodes CASRNPGTGGFGYTF.

The chain carries TRBV28 and TRBJ1-4; 7 bases align to TRBD1. The CDR3 is made up of 17 amino acids. Germline V gene sequence: CDR1 MDHEN, CDR2 SYDVKM. The junction had 11 bases not matched to a gene; V was cut back by 5 bases and J by 2 bases. The CDR3 is CASSVPTGDRTNEKLFF. The CDR3, as DNA: TGTGCCAGCAGTGTTCCCACAGGGGATCGGACTAATGAAAAACTGTTTTTT.

The V gene is TRBV7-2, the J gene TRBJ2-3; possible D gene TRBD2, 6 bases. The germline V gene has CDR1 SGHTA and CDR2 FQGNSA. V shed 6 bases and J shed 2 bases, with 12 bases lying between them. CDR3 length equals 14 residues. The DNA of the CDR3 is TGTGCCAGCAGGGTGGGACTTCCCACAGATACGCAGTATTTT. This gives the protein CASRVGLPTDTQYF.

This chain connects TRBV7-3 to TRBJ2-1, with no clear D. V was pared by 0 bases and J by 8 bases, with 14 bases between. Germline V gene lookup returns CDR1 SGHTA and CDR2 FQGTGA. The CDR3 has 15 amino acids. The CDR3 here is CASSLTLDPQDEQFF. The DNA of the CDR3 is TGTGCCAGCAGCTTAACGTTGGACCCGCAGGATGAGCAGTTCTTC. The whole variable domain, remainder taken from reference TRBV7-3 and TRBJ2-1, is GAGVSQTPSNKVTEKGKYVELRCDPISGHTALYWYRQSLGQGPEFLIYFQGTGAADDSGLPNDRFFAVRPEGSVSTLKIQRTERGDSAVYLCASSLTLDPQDEQFFGPGTRLTVL.

The V gene is TRBV6-5, the J gene TRBJ1-6, with D unclear. Germline assignment: CDR1 MNHEY and CDR2 SVGAGI. The CDR3 loop spans 13 amino acids. V lost 2 bases and J lost 9, with 8 bases in between. Written as DNA, the CDR3 is TGTGCCAGCAGTTACGTTGGTAGTTCACCCCTCCACTTT. This encodes CASSYVGSSPLHF.

The rearrangement joins TRBV3-1 (or the pseudogene TRBV3-2) to TRBJ2-1; D gene ambiguous. V lost 0 bases, J lost 0 bases, and 12 bases lay in between. The CDR3 is made up of 17 amino acids. Germline V CDR1 and CDR2: LGHDT, YNNKEL (reference sequence). CDR3 region: CASSQDGSPSSYNEQFF. CDR3 sequence (DNA): TGTGCCAGCAGCCAAGACGGCAGCCCGAGCTCCTACAATGAGCAGTTCTTC.

Here the CDR3 reads CASSPGTGVRTGNTIYF. The CDR3 DNA sequence: TGTGCCAGCTCACCAGGGACAGGGGTGAGGACTGGAAACACCATATATTTT. This rearrangement joins TRBV18 to TRBJ1-3; TRBD1 agrees at 10 bases. Germline V CDR1 and CDR2: KGHSH, LQKENI. With V trimmed by 2 bases and J by 2 bases, 6 bases remained unmatched. The CDR3 runs 17 residues.

The chain combines TRBV5-1 with TRBJ2-1; TRBD2 matches at 9 bases. CDR1 SGHRS and CDR2 YFSETQ come from the germline V gene. This CDR3 is built from 18 residues. The V and J ends lost 7 bases and 7 bases, in that order; junction bases with no gene match: 21. The CDR3 protein is CASRAQTGGRDRRNEQFF. As DNA, the CDR3 is TGCGCCAGCCGTGCCCAGACTGGCGGGAGGGACCGGCGGAATGAGCAGTTCTTC.

This rearrangement joins TRBV2 to TRBJ2-1; TRBD2 is a possible D gene (6 bases). The CDR3 is made up of 12 amino acids. V dropped 11 bases and J dropped 3 bases, with 11 bases sitting between them. Looked up from germline, CDR1 is SNHLY and CDR2 is FYNNEI. The CDR3 sequence: CAGGISYNEQFF. In DNA form, the CDR3 reads TGTGCCGGCGGGATTAGCTACAATGAGCAGTTCTTC.